The TCR beta chain described here comes from a study of control samples from healthy donors and cancer patients (dated by TCRdb to 2020 to 2022). For this clone: What antigen it recognizes has not been identified. No qualities accompany the bases; no much larger clone lies one base away.

The CDR3 runs 14 residues from the cysteine to the phenylalanine. Just the 42-base CDR3 DNA is kept, in frame starting at base 1. Via the germline V gene, CDR1 is SGHDN and CDR2 FVKESK. V ends up 4 bases short and J 6 bases short, with an unmatched junction base count of 8. Library method: the immunoSEQ multiplex PCR assay. TCRdb took this table from immuneACCESS and kept in-frame rearrangements with V and J called. Such tables lack part of the clones; where checked against another copy, unresolved V genes explain under half of the gap, and the rest is unexplained. This sample lists about 190,000 clones; about 89% were detected once. About 1.7% of the sample lies in the top ten.

This chain is built from TRBV14 and TRBJ2-7, and TRBD1 aligns with 8 junction nucleotides. This clonotype was sampled from a man aged 30 to 45 in good health. The sequenced sample was blood. The CDR3 amino acid sequence is: CASSPRTGLIEQYF. At the DNA level, the sequence is TGTGCCAGCAGCCCTAGGACAGGGTTGATCGAGCAGTACTTC.